This TCR beta chain was sequenced for a study of identifying expanded T cells in peripheral blood. The assay was immunoSEQ multiplex PCR, and TCRdb's table has in-frame clones only and misses some. In the table there are around 120,000 clones, around 88% of which are singletons. The sequence derives from a person between 18 and 75 years old in good health. Material: blood.

CDR3 nucleotides: TGTGCCAGCAGTTTCCCTGAGCGGTATGGCTACACCTTC. Protein: CASSFPERYGYTF. The chain carries TRBV28 and TRBJ1-2; D not certain. Trimming took off 3 bases at V and 5 bases at J, with 10 bases between the two ends. Per the germline V gene, CDR1 is MDHEN and CDR2 is SYDVKM. The CDR3 has 13 amino acids.